This TCR beta chain appears in the sequencing data of a study of regulatory T cells in long-lasting Graves disease (dated by TCRdb to the early 2020s). Broadly, across the study: To count as having persistent Graves' disease, a patient had to have received antithyroid drug treatment for over 5 years with TSH receptor autoantibodies remaining persistently positive. Peripheral blood TCR sequencing and RNA sequencing compared persistent Graves' disease patients with newly diagnosed Graves' disease patients. The study took place in China and was registered as a clinical trial. TCR sequencing covered some 13 persistent and approximately 20 newly diagnosed Graves' disease patients, some 33 samples in total. On average, persistent Graves' disease patients in the clinical cohort had been on antithyroid drugs for around 9.5 years. The paper's findings and limits, for the study overall: Sequencing and analysis were restricted to the TCR beta chain. A larger number of public clonotypes was shared among persistent patients (over 2,500) than among newly diagnosed patients (roughly 970). Because the primary lesion, thyroid tissue, could not be accessed, the study looked at peripheral blood alone. TRBV28, TRBJ1-2 and TRBJ2-5 were preferentially used in persistent disease, while TRBV20-1 and TRBJ2-1 were favored in newly diagnosed disease. The small sample size was acknowledged by the authors as a limitation that may reduce accuracy. Lower TCR Shannon entropy and fewer highly expanded clones were observed in persistent Graves' disease patients than in newly diagnosed patients, which suggested clonal expansion.

The method behind the library was multiplex PCR. The instrument was an Illumina HiSeq 4000. CDR3 regions were amplified by Arm-PCR with iRepertoire HTBI primers to construct TCR beta libraries. Gel purification was performed on PCR products prior to sequencing. The source study handled its data this way. Gene usage analysis of CDR3 amino acid clonotypes relied on the roughly 58 TRBV and around 13 TRBJ segments identified across samples. COPE and FqMerger were used to merge filtered high-quality paired reads into contigs. BLAST was used to align contigs to IMGT TRBV, TRBD and TRBJ reference genes, and CDR3 was defined according to IMGT. Any clonotype with a frequency above 0.1% was counted as a highly expanded clone. Shannon entropy served as the measure of repertoire diversity, while the Gini coefficient captured V-J evenness. A clonotype was considered public if more than one individual shared it. In-frame beta chains were kept once TCRdb had trimmed the public reads at Q25 with fastp and called clones with MiXCR. Each entry merges the rows of one CDR3 protein and shows their most common DNA and genes. The V and J calls, along with clone size, are taken from TCRdb and not from the paper's own processing. Within this sample are about 400,000 distinct CDR3 sequences, with about a fifth of them counted one time only. Around 21% of the sample is in the top ten clones.

The CDR3 holds 15 amino acids from the cysteine to the phenylalanine. The read is trimmed to its CDR3 DNA, 45 bases read in frame from base 1. For CDR1 and CDR2, the germline V gene lists SGHVS and FNYEAQ. For this chain, trimming is 6 bases at the V end and 4 bases at the J end, and the number of junction bases without a gene match is 7. This sample's time point label indicates: persistent/refractory GD, antithyroid drugs over 5 years with positive TRAb. RNA was extracted from PBMCs in TRIzol for both TCR sequencing and RNA sequencing. Graves' disease was diagnosed according to American Thyroid Association guidelines. Patients for the study were recruited at an endocrinology department in Xi'an, China. Each patient gave approximately 10 milliliters of peripheral blood, collected in an EDTA anticoagulant tube. Ficoll Paque Plus density gradient separation was used to isolate PBMCs, and no further T cell sorting was performed. An Agilent 2100 Bioanalyzer and agarose gel were used to assess RNA quality, and a NanoDrop 2000 was used to measure RNA concentration.

In regard to this clonotype: It lacks a known antigen. Base qualities are not at hand, and no much larger clone is one base apart.

This clonotype was obtained from a female donor with Graves disease. The V and J segments used are TRBV7-6 and TRBJ1-1, and TRBD1 matches 11 of the central bases. Material: peripheral blood mononuclear cells (PBMCs), obtained when the disease was refractory, from a patient treated with antithyroid drugs. The CDR3 is CASSSGQGAATEAFF. The sequenced DNA: TGTGCCAGCAGTTCCGGACAGGGGGCGGCCACTGAAGCTTTCTTT.